The 20 T cell receptor beta chains in this list originate from one sample, sequenced in a study of T cells in localized non-small cell lung cancer. Libraries were prepared by immunoSEQ multiplex PCR; TCRdb keeps only in-frame clonotypes and omits some of them. The sample lists 2,500 to 3,500 clones, approximately 25% seen once, with over 4% in the top ten. Sequencing used lung tumor tissue, obtained before any cancer treatment. Receptor source: a female donor of 60 years or more with stage I lung adenocarcinoma.

The chain is built from TRBV11-3 and TRBJ2-7; D gene uncertain. The CDR3 is made up of 14 amino acids. Germline CDR1 reads SGHNT; CDR2 reads YENEEA. With 5 bases removed from V and 2 bases from J, the gap between germline ends came to 13 bases. The CDR3 nucleotides are TGTGCCAGCAGCCCTGTCATAGGTCCCTACGAGCAGTACTTC. Encoded protein: CASSPVIGPYEQYF.

This chain links TRBV10-3 with TRBJ1-1; D not certain. Germline CDR1 is ENHRY and CDR2 is SYGVKD. The CDR3 length is 14 residues. With 3 bases removed from V and 1 base from J, the gap between germline ends came to 9 bases. The CDR3 DNA reads TGTGCCATCAGTGATAGGGATTCGAACACTGAAGCTTTCTTT. It codes for CAISDRDSNTEAFF.

The V and J genes are TRBV5-1 and TRBJ2-5, with 9 bases that match TRBD2. Germline CDR1 is SGHRS and CDR2 is YFSETQ. The CDR3 contains 15 residues. The V segment lost 4 bases and the J segment 3 bases; nucleotides outside the gene matches: 7. CDR3 loop: CASSLSGLAEETQYF. The CDR3, as DNA: TGCGCCAGCAGCCTGTCGGGACTAGCAGAAGAGACCCAGTACTTC.

This clone was counted between two and nine times. Germline is not matched at one junction end, which may reflect a read error. The CDR3 is CAISGTVSGANVLTF. The CDR3 coding sequence is TGTGCCATCAGTGGGACAGTCTCTGGGGCCAACGTCCTGACTTTC. This chain joins TRBV6-8 and TRBJ2-6; TRBD1 agrees at 7 bases. The CDR3 covers 15 residues. CDR1 MNHGY and CDR2 SAAAGT come from the germline V gene.

The chain employs TRBV18 and TRBJ2-2; the D gene is possibly TRBD2 (6 bases). The CDR3 covers 17 residues. Germline CDR1 is KGHSH and CDR2 is LQKENI. Deletions cut 1 base from V and 6 bases from J, with 18 bases between. CDR3 coding DNA: TGTGCCAGCTCACCACGGACTGGGAGGTCCTTCGCCGGGGAGCTGTTTTTT. It specifies CASSPRTGRSFAGELFF.

This clone was counted between two and nine times. This rearrangement joins TRBV11-3 to TRBJ1-6, with D maybe TRBD1 (6 bases). Germline CDR1 SGHNT, CDR2 YENEEA. This CDR3 is 15 amino acids long. With 1 base removed from V and 5 bases from J, the gap between germline ends came to 9 bases. The CDR3 coding sequence is TGTGCCAGCAGCTTAGGGACAGCAGATAATTCACCCCTCCACTTT. It specifies CASSLGTADNSPLHF.

This clone was detected only a few times. V is TRBV18 and J is TRBJ1-5; D not certain. CDR1 is KGHSH and CDR2 is LQKENI in the germline V gene. Trimming stripped 3 bases from V and 8 bases from J, with 14 bases between. The CDR3 spans 14 residues. In nucleotides, the CDR3 is TGTGCCAGCTCACCTGGAGGTTCTGTGAAGCCCCAGCATTTT. Its translation is CASSPGGSVKPQHF.

This clone was detected only a few times. This chain links TRBV6-8 with TRBJ2-7, with TRBD2 matching 9 bases. V was clipped by 7 bases and J by 7 bases; unmatched bases: 8. The germline gives CDR1 MNHGY, CDR2 SAAAGT. There are 13 residues in the CDR3. Here the CDR3 reads CASTGTSLREQYF. CDR3 coding DNA: TGTGCCAGCACCGGGACTAGCCTGAGGGAGCAGTACTTC.

The J gene is TRBJ2-7, the V gene TRBV23-1; 10 nucleotides match TRBD1. TRBV23-1 is known as an ORF, though its function is uncertain. Losses at the gene ends were 10 bases for V and 2 bases for J; bases not matched to a gene: 11. The CDR3 spans 15 residues. CDR3 residues: CATTDPGQGPYEQYF. In nucleotides, the CDR3 is TGCGCCACCACCGATCCGGGACAGGGGCCCTACGAGCAGTACTTC.

V is TRBV18 and J is TRBJ2-5, with a tentative D call TRBD1 (5 bases). Germline V lookup: CDR1 KGHSH, CDR2 LQKENI. Trimming removed 6 bases at V and 1 base at J, with 15 bases between. The CDR3 totals 15 residues. The CDR3 is CASSLGKGAQETQYF. CDR3 sequence (DNA): TGTGCCAGCTCCCTAGGTAAAGGGGCCCAAGAGACCCAGTACTTC. Complete variable domain (other parts from reference TRBV18 and TRBJ2-5): NAGVMQNPRHLVRRRGQEARLRCSPMKGHSHVYWYRQLPEEGLKFMVYLQKENIIDESGMPKERFSAEFPKEGPSILRIQQVVRGDSAAYFCASSLGKGAQETQYFGPGTRLLVL.

This clone is labeled as medium-sized. This chain joins TRBV28 and TRBJ2-7, with 7 bases that match TRBD2. The CDR3 is 13 amino acids. After removal of 6 bases from V and 9 bases from J, the junction contained 11 bases not matched to a gene. The germline gives CDR1 MDHEN, CDR2 SYDVKM. This CDR3 reads CASSPGTTLRQYF. The CDR3, as DNA: TGTGCCAGCAGCCCCGGGACTACCCTGCGGCAGTACTTC.

The chain combines TRBV11-3 with TRBJ2-2; D is undetermined. The CDR3 length is 17 residues. Trimming pared 8 bases from V and 0 bases from J, leaving 19 bases between. Germline lookup yields CDR1 SGHNT and CDR2 YENEEA. As DNA, the CDR3 is TGTGCCAGCGAGCACTACCAGAGATTCGCGAACACCGGGGAGCTGTTTTTT. It encodes CASEHYQRFANTGELFF.

By sample share, this clone is medium-sized. The chain uses TRBV11-3 and TRBJ2-5; D remains unclear. Germline CDR1 SGHNT, CDR2 YENEEA. The CDR3 consists of 14 residues. Trimming stripped 1 base from V and 0 bases from J, with 6 bases between. In DNA form, the CDR3 reads TGTGCCAGCAGCTTAGGACCCGACCAAGAGACCCAGTACTTC. It specifies CASSLGPDQETQYF.

V usage is TRBV5-1 and J usage is TRBJ2-3, with D tentatively TRBD1 (6 bases). Trimming removed 0 bases from V and 6 bases from J, with 11 bases in between. This CDR3 is 14 amino acids long. Germline V gene lookup returns CDR1 SGHRS and CDR2 YFSETQ. CDR3 coding DNA: TGCGCCAGCAGCTTGGTGGGGGCGGCTGATACGCAGTATTTT. This gives the protein CASSLVGAADTQYF.

The chain uses TRBV4-1 and TRBJ1-2; D is possibly TRBD1 (5 bases). This CDR3 contains 14 residues. From germline, CDR1 is MGHRA and CDR2 YSYEKL. The ends were cut back, 1 base at V and 2 bases at J, with 8 bases in the middle. CDR3 nucleotide sequence: TGCGCCAGCAGCCAAGCCGGGACCAACTATGGCTACACCTTC. Amino acid sequence: CASSQAGTNYGYTF.

This chain links TRBV9 with TRBJ2-7, with 8 bases aligning to TRBD1. Losses at the gene ends were 0 bases for V and 6 bases for J; bases not matched to a gene: 8. The CDR3 has 15 amino acids. CDR1 is SGDLS, CDR2 YYNGEE, per germline. CDR3 sequence: CASSVGGAGGLEQYF. As DNA, the CDR3 is TGTGCCAGCAGCGTAGGTGGGGCAGGGGGCCTCGAGCAGTACTTC.

The V call is TRBV6-8, the J call TRBJ1-6, with 7 bases matching TRBD1. Trimming at V came to 4 bases and at J to 3 bases, leaving 0 bases not matched to a gene. The CDR3 totals 14 residues. Germline-derived CDR1 and CDR2 are MNHGY and SAAAGT. The CDR3 region is CASSSGGYNSPLHF. The CDR3 DNA sequence: TGTGCCAGCAGTTCAGGGGGCTATAATTCACCCCTCCACTTT.

The chain carries TRBV30 and TRBJ2-7; 12 nucleotides align to TRBD2. The CDR3 is 15 residues long. Losses at the gene ends were 4 bases for V and 1 base for J; bases not matched to a gene: 5. CDR1 is GTSNPN and CDR2 is SVGIG in the germline V gene (reference sequence). The CDR3 loop reads CAWITSGGYSYEQYF. CDR3 DNA: TGTGCCTGGATTACTAGCGGGGGGTATTCCTACGAGCAGTACTTC.

This clone has a handful of counts. This chain links TRBV11-3 with TRBJ2-1; a possible D gene is TRBD1 (6 bases). From germline, CDR1 is SGHNT and CDR2 YENEEA. V dropped 6 bases and J dropped 4 bases, with 13 bases sitting between them. The CDR3 is 14 amino acids. The CDR3 protein is CASSSPDSYNEQFF. The CDR3 nucleotides are TGTGCCAGCAGTTCCCCGGACAGTTACAATGAGCAGTTCTTC.

CDR3 protein: CASTTSGTFTGELFF. The CDR3 DNA sequence: TGTGCCAGTACCACTAGCGGGACCTTCACCGGGGAGCTGTTTTTT. J is TRBJ2-2 and V is TRBV25-1; TRBD2 matches 10 bases. The CDR3 spans 15 residues. CDR1 MGHDK and CDR2 SYGVNS come from the germline V gene. V gave up 9 bases and J gave up 4 bases; unmatched junction bases: 8.